This T cell receptor beta chain was captured in a study of shared clonotypes between healthy human individuals. Study-wide points: Generally, estimated richness proved larger in naive subsets than it did in memory subsets.

Notes on this clone: Its antigen is still unknown.

Profiled with immunoSEQ multiplex PCR; TCRdb holds only in-frame clones, not every one. The table has approximately 980,000 clones, 76% seen once. The CDR3 is 17 residues long. Trimming cost V 4 bases and J 2 bases, with 19 bases left between them. Germline CDR1 is SGDLS and CDR2 is YYNGEE. This clonotype originated in a man aged 18 to 30 in good health. The sequenced sample was memory CD4+ T cells sorted from blood. Subset described: CD45RA-negative fraction. The rearrangement uses TRBV9 and TRBJ1-3, with D perhaps matching TRBD1 (6 bases). CDR3 sequence (DNA): TGTGCCAGCAGCCCAAGCAGCATGGGGGGCGCTGGAAACACCATATATTTT. It specifies CASSPSSMGGAGNTIYF.